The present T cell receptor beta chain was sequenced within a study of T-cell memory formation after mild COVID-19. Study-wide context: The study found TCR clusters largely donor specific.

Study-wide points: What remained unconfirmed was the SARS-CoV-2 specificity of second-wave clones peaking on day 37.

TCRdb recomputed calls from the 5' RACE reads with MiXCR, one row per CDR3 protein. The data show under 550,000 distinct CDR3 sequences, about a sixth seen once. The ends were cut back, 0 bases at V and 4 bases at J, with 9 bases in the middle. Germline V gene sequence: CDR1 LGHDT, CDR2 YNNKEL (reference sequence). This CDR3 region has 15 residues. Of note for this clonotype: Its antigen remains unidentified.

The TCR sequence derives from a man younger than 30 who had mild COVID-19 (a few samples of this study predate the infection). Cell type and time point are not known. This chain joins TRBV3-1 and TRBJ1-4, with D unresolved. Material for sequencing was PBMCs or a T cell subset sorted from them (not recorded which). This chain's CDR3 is CASSQDPGFNEKLFF. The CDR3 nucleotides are TGTGCCAGCAGCCAAGATCCGGGGTTTAATGAAAAACTGTTTTTT.